These 24 T cell receptor beta chains were all obtained from the same sample, sequenced in a study of molecular identifiers for immune sequencing clone quantification. Via MiXCR, TCRdb re-called the PCR reads, giving one row per CDR3 protein. The profile covers about half a million distinct CDR3 sequences, with about 26% appearing a single time and just over 0.75% taken by the ten largest. Sequencing input: naive CD8+ T cells from blood, with Jurkat cell RNA spiked in. Subset noted: FACS-sorted CD8+CD4-CCR7+CD45RA+ naive T cells. Source of these receptors: a human donor in good health. Some libraries in this study had Jurkat cell RNA spiked in.

This clonotype was observed a few times. V usage is TRBV27 and J usage is TRBJ1-5; 7 bases are a match to TRBD1. The CDR3 consists of 14 residues. Losses at the gene ends were 4 bases for V and 7 bases for J; bases not matched to a gene: 7. CDR1 is MNHEY and CDR2 is SMNVEV in the germline V gene (reference sequence). CDR3 residues: CASSSSTGRQPQHF. As DNA, the CDR3 is TGTGCCAGCAGTTCATCGACAGGGCGGCAGCCCCAGCATTTT.

The chain carries TRBV30 and TRBJ2-7; 11 bases are a match to TRBD2. The CDR3 spans 14 residues. CDR1 is GTSNPN, CDR2 SVGIG, per germline (reference sequence). Trimming at V came to 0 bases and at J to 4 bases, leaving 2 bases not matched to a gene. The CDR3 sequence: CAWSVASGRYEQYF. Written as DNA, the CDR3 is TGTGCCTGGAGTGTAGCTAGCGGGAGGTACGAGCAGTACTTC.

In regard to this clonotype: This may stem from a read error, because a much larger clone lies one nucleotide away. The chain has TRBV29-1 and TRBJ2-2; D not resolved. The CDR3 loop spans 15 amino acids. CDR1 and CDR2 from the germline V gene are SQVTM and ANQGSEA. The CDR3 reads CSVVWRGINIGELFF. The CDR3 DNA sequence: TGCAGCGTTGTTTGGCGCGGAATCAACATCGGGGAGCTGTTTTTT.

This clonotype was picked up a small number of times. The chain has TRBV28 and TRBJ2-7, with D possibly matching TRBD1 (6 bases). V was cut by 6 bases and J by 1 base, with 10 bases left in between. Per germline, CDR1 MDHEN and CDR2 SYDVKM. CDR3 length: 13 amino acids. The DNA of the CDR3 is TGTGCCAGCAGCAATACAGGGTCCTACGAGCAGTACTTC. Translated, it gives CASSNTGSYEQYF.

This clonotype turned up a few times. This chain uses TRBV24-1 with TRBJ2-1; D gene uncertain. V lost 1 base and J lost 9, with 12 bases in between. The CDR3 sequence is 14 residues long. The V gene's germline CDR1 is KGHDR and CDR2 SFDVKD. CDR3 coding DNA: TGTGCCACCAGTGATTTAGGTGCCCCTAGTGAGCAGTTCTTC. This codes for CATSDLGAPSEQFF.

This clonotype has at least ten counts. The rearrangement joins TRBV6-6 to TRBJ2-3; TRBD2 agrees at 8 bases. V was pared by 4 bases and J by 0 bases, with 18 bases of the junction left unmatched. Germline CDR1 and CDR2: MNHNY and SVGAGI (reference sequence). CDR3 length: 20 amino acids. DNA of the CDR3: TGTGCCAGCAGTTCTTCCATCCCCTCTACTAGCGGTGCTAGCACAGATACGCAGTATTTT. It specifies CASSSSIPSTSGASTDTQYF.

Ten or more counts support this clonotype. This sequence joins TRBV20-1 and TRBJ1-1, with 11 positions matching TRBD1. Germline V CDR1 and CDR2: DFQATT, SNEGSKA (reference sequence). The length of the CDR3 is 13 residues. Losses at the gene ends were 6 bases for V and 6 bases for J; bases not matched to a gene: 6. The CDR3 region has the DNA TGCAGTGCAACCGGGACAGGGGGTCCTGAAGCTTTCTTT. Its protein is CSATGTGGPEAFF.

The table lists this clonotype with many counts. The V call is TRBV7-6, the J call TRBJ1-5; D is possibly TRBD1 (6 bases). CDR1 is SGHVS, CDR2 FNYEAQ, per germline. The CDR3 is 13 residues long. The germline V and J ends were trimmed by 1 base and 7 bases, with 8 bases remaining between them. The DNA of the CDR3 is TGTGCCAGCAGCTTAGAACAGGGACAGCCCCAGCATTTT. Amino acid sequence: CASSLEQGQPQHF.

The CDR3 sequence: CASSPWTSESYEQYF. The CDR3 coding sequence is TGTGCCAGCTCACCCTGGACTAGCGAATCCTACGAGCAGTACTTC. This chain uses TRBV18 with TRBJ2-7; 9 bases line up with TRBD2. Germline lookup yields CDR1 KGHSH and CDR2 LQKENI. CDR3 length: 15 residues. Trimming removed 3 bases from V and 1 base from J; junction bases left unmatched: 4.

This clonotype occurred a few times. The CDR3: CASSDSVAGGTGELFF. The CDR3 bases are TGTGCCAGCAGTGACTCGGTAGCGGGCGGTACCGGGGAGCTGTTTTTT. V is TRBV6-4 and J is TRBJ2-2; 7 nucleotides line up with TRBD2. Germline trimming cut 0 bases from V and 5 bases from J; bases unmatched to any gene: 6. CDR1 and CDR2 (germline): MRHNA, SNTAGT. This CDR3 spans 16 amino acids.

CDR3 sequence: CASSQDNTAGYGYTF. Written as DNA, the CDR3 is TGCGCCAGCAGCCAAGATAACACCGCTGGCTATGGCTACACCTTC. This chain uses TRBV4-3 with TRBJ1-2; unclear D gene. CDR1 is LGHNA and CDR2 is YSLEER in the germline V gene. The length of the CDR3 is 15 residues. V lost 0 bases and J 4 bases, leaving 12 bases between the germline ends.

Concerning this clonotype: A much bigger clone sits one base away, suggesting this may be a read error. V gene TRBV28 combines with J gene TRBJ2-3, with TRBD2 as a possible D gene (7 bases). Germline V gene data show CDR1 as MDHEN and CDR2 as SYDVKM. V was trimmed by 8 bases and J by 4 bases, leaving 13 bases between them. The CDR3 is 13 amino acids. The CDR3 here is CASGGGRADTQYF. For the CDR3, the DNA is TGTGCCAGCGGAGGGGGGAGGGCAGATACGCAGTATTTT.

This chain links TRBV6-2 or TRBV6-3 with TRBJ2-1, with 9 bases that match TRBD2. The V and J ends lost 6 bases and 2 bases, in that order; junction bases with no gene match: 5. Looked up from germline, CDR1 is MNHEY and CDR2 is SVGEGT. The CDR3 is made up of 15 amino acids. The CDR3 spells CASSKSGRPYNEQFF. In DNA, the CDR3 is TGTGCCAGCAGCAAAAGCGGGAGGCCCTACAATGAGCAGTTCTTC.

In this sample, this clonotype turned up a few times. The genes are TRBV4-3 and TRBJ1-4; no clear D gene. Germline CDR1 is LGHNA and CDR2 is YSLEER. This CDR3 has 15 amino acids. The ends were cut back, 2 bases at V and 10 bases at J, with 17 bases in the middle. CDR3 DNA: TGCGCCAGCAGCCAATCAGGACCGAGCTTGGGAAAACTGTTTTTT. Translating gives CASSQSGPSLGKLFF.

In its sample, this clonotype was seen a few times. This rearrangement joins TRBV4-3 to TRBJ2-7; perhaps D is TRBD1 or TRBD2 (5 bases each). CDR3 length: 14 amino acids. Trimming removed 0 bases from V and 6 bases from J, with 12 bases in between. CDR1 and CDR2 from the germline V gene are LGHNA and YSLEER. The DNA of the CDR3 is TGCGCCAGCAGCCAAGATAGCGCGACAGTCGAGCAGTACTTC. Protein product: CASSQDSATVEQYF.

This clonotype has at least ten counts. This sequence joins TRBV2 and TRBJ1-1; the D gene is possibly TRBD1 (5 bases). This CDR3 spans 14 amino acids. Deletions cut 2 bases from V and 1 base from J, with 8 bases between. Germline CDR1 reads SNHLY; CDR2 reads FYNNEI. The CDR3 nucleotides are TGTGCCAGCAGTGAATCGCAGGGGAACACTGAAGCTTTCTTT. Amino acid sequence: CASSESQGNTEAFF.

This clonotype turned up a few times. The V gene is TRBV6-5, the J gene TRBJ2-7; D gene uncertain. Germline V gives CDR1 MNHEY, CDR2 SVGAGI. Trimming took off 10 bases at V and 3 bases at J, with 7 bases between the two ends. CDR3 size: 10 residues. Here the CDR3 DNA reads TGTGCCACCGGTAACTACGAGCAGTACTTC. The encoded protein is CATGNYEQYF.

The V call is TRBV20-1, the J call TRBJ2-7; a weak D match, TRBD1 (5 bases). This CDR3 is built from 16 residues. In germline, CDR1 is DFQATT, CDR2 SNEGSKA (reference sequence). Trimming took off 6 bases at V and 2 bases at J, with 23 bases between the two ends. For the CDR3, the DNA is TGCAGTGCCCGAGGACAAGCGCCGACAGATACCTACGAGCAGTACTTC. Translating gives CSARGQAPTDTYEQYF.

This chain links TRBV7-9 with TRBJ2-7; 8 bases match TRBD1. Trimming at V came to 6 bases and at J to 2 bases, leaving 6 bases not matched to a gene. CDR1 is SEHNR and CDR2 is FQNEAQ in the germline V gene (reference sequence). CDR3 size: 14 residues. The CDR3 reads CASSPGGLTYEQYF. CDR3 DNA: TGTGCCAGCAGTCCAGGGGGCCTAACCTACGAGCAGTACTTC.

This rearrangement joins TRBV4-3 to TRBJ2-4; D gene unclear. V gave up 0 bases and J gave up 0 bases, with 12 bases separating them. This CDR3 spans 17 amino acids. Germline-derived CDR1 and CDR2 are LGHNA and YSLEER. The CDR3 sequence is CASSQDYGSLAKNIQYF. CDR3 coding DNA: TGCGCCAGCAGCCAAGATTACGGATCTCTAGCCAAAAACATTCAGTACTTC.

This clonotype has only one observation. The CDR3 sequence is CASRQLNSGVSAGELFF. CDR3 coding DNA: TGTGCCAGCAGACAGCTGAACAGCGGTGTATCAGCCGGGGAGCTGTTTTTT. This chain uses TRBV6-6 with TRBJ2-2; the D gene is possibly TRBD2 (5 bases). V was cut by 6 bases and J by 6 bases, with 23 bases left in between. This CDR3 region has 17 residues. Germline values: CDR1 MNHNY, CDR2 SVGAGI (reference sequence).

The chain joins TRBV7-9 to TRBJ2-5; no clear D. Trimming stripped 0 bases from V and 4 bases from J, with 9 bases between. CDR1 and CDR2 (germline): SEHNR, FQNEAQ (reference sequence). The CDR3 totals 14 residues. The CDR3 coding sequence is TGTGCCAGCAGCTTAGCCGTAGTGCTAGAGACCCAGTACTTC. Protein product: CASSLAVVLETQYF.

There are a few counts of this clonotype. The V and J genes are TRBV2 and TRBJ2-1; D might be TRBD2 (6 bases). CDR1 is SNHLY, CDR2 FYNNEI, per germline. This CDR3 has 14 amino acids. The V and J ends lost 5 bases and 2 bases respectively, with 10 bases between them. The CDR3 nucleotides read TGTGCCAGCAGTTTAGCGGCCGCCTACAATGAGCAGTTCTTC. It codes for CASSLAAAYNEQFF.

To note about this clonotype: The germline gene is not matched at one end of the junction; a read error may be the cause. This chain connects TRBV27 to TRBJ2-7; D gene uncertain. This CDR3 has 14 residues. The germline V gene has CDR1 MNHEY and CDR2 SMNVEV (reference sequence). Here the CDR3 DNA reads TGTGCCAGAAGTTTCGGCCGGGCCTCCTACGAGCAGTACTTC. This gives the protein CARSFGRASYEQYF.